The rows below give T cell receptor beta chains drawn from one sample of a study of blood T cell repertoires in COVID-19. The table came from immunoSEQ multiplex PCR; TCRdb's copy has only in-frame clones and leaves some out. The sample yields around 200,000 clones, over 75% seen once. The sequenced material came from peripheral blood. The receptors were sampled from a man aged 55 to 69 with acute or convalescent COVID-19. The CDR3 runs from the conserved cysteine through the conserved F or W. The D gene is left open where the match is weak.

D	J	V	CDR3	DNA
TRBD2	TRBJ2-1	TRBV19	CASSIKVAGWAYNEQFF	TGTGCCAGTAGTATTAAGGTAGCGGGTTGGGCCTACAATGAGCAGTTCTTC
.	TRBJ1-2	TRBV14	CASSQDLRQPGGYTF	TGTGCCAGCAGCCAAGATCTGAGGCAGCCGGGGGGCTACACCTTC
.	TRBJ2-3	TRBV11-3	CASTAPRVVEDTQYF	TGTGCCAGCACCGCCCCGCGGGTGGTGGAAGATACGCAGTATTTT
TRBD1	TRBJ2-5	TRBV19	CASLRDRGYQETQYF	TGTGCCAGCCTCCGGGACAGGGGGTACCAAGAGACCCAGTACTTC
.	TRBJ2-2	TRBV20-1	CSASESTNTGELFF	TGCAGTGCTAGTGAGAGTACTAACACCGGGGAGCTGTTTTTT
.	TRBJ1-4	TRBV10-3	CAINTGGVNEKLFF	TGTGCCATCAATACGGGGGGCGTCAATGAAAAACTGTTTTTT
.	TRBJ1-5	TRBV6-5	CASRNLRDTNQPQHF	TGTGCCAGCCGTAACCTCCGGGACACCAATCAGCCCCAGCATTTT
.	TRBJ2-7	TRBV7-9	CASSLEDNREQYF	TGTGCCAGCAGCTTAGAGGACAACCGCGAGCAGTACTTC
.	TRBJ2-3	TRBV7-8	CASSLATRGHTDTQYF	TGTGCCAGCAGCTTAGCGACGCGGGGGCACACAGATACGCAGTATTTT
.	TRBJ2-3	TRBV7-9	CASSLETPYTQYF	TGTGCCAGCAGCTTAGAAACACCTTATACGCAGTATTTT
.	TRBJ1-5	TRBV4-2	CASSQGEAQPQHF	TGTGCCAGCAGCCAGGGGGAGGCTCAGCCCCAGCATTTT
.	TRBJ1-5	TRBV3-1/TRBV3-2	CASSRTADSNQPQHF	TGTGCCAGCAGCCGAACGGCGGATAGCAATCAGCCCCAGCATTTT
TRBD1	TRBJ1-5	TRBV5-6	CASSLARTGSLFSPQHF	TGTGCCAGCAGCTTGGCCAGGACAGGTTCCCTTTTTTCGCCCCAGCATTTT